These 31 T cell receptor beta chains originate from one sample sequenced in a study of T cells in Graves' hyperthyroidism and ophthalmopathy. The investigators amplified TCR beta CDR3 regions from RNA transcripts. The primer set for the first-round RT-PCR of the TCR CDR3 was HTBI. In TCRdb, the multiplex PCR reads were re-called with MiXCR into one record per CDR3 protein. This table has over 250,000 distinct CDR3 sequences, roughly 13% appearing once. Sequencing was done on a sample of blood. These receptors were collected from a middle-aged woman with Graves' ophthalmopathy.

The chain carries TRBV30 and TRBJ2-7, with 8 bases that match TRBD1. This CDR3 is built from 16 residues. After removal of 4 bases from V and 4 bases from J, the junction contained 15 bases not matched to a gene. Germline V gene lookup returns CDR1 GTSNPN and CDR2 SVGIG (reference sequence). CDR3 protein: CAWTVGDRGRGYEQYF. The CDR3 bases are TGTGCCTGGACTGTAGGTGACAGGGGAAGAGGATACGAGCAGTACTTC.

The rearrangement joins TRBV5-6 to TRBJ2-3; perhaps TRBD2 as D (6 bases). Germline V gene lookup returns CDR1 SGHDT and CDR2 YYEEEE. This CDR3 is 13 amino acids long. V lost 4 bases and J lost 8, with 14 bases in between. The CDR3 DNA is TGTGCCAGCAGCACCGCCCGGGGGACTACGCAGTATTTT. This codes for CASSTARGTTQYF.

Ten or more counts support this clonotype. The chain combines TRBV12-5 with TRBJ1-4; the D is unclear. The V end lost 2 bases, the J end lost 8 bases, and 3 bases lay between the germline ends. This CDR3 comprises 11 residues. CDR1 and CDR2 (germline): LGHNT, FRNRAP. Here the CDR3 reads CASGLMEKLFF. The CDR3, as DNA: TGTGCTAGTGGTTTGATGGAAAAACTGTTTTTT.

This chain links TRBV28 with TRBJ2-2; TRBD2 is a possible D gene (6 bases). V gave up 6 bases and J gave up 5 bases, with 16 bases separating them. The CDR3 sequence is 15 residues long. In germline, CDR1 is MDHEN, CDR2 SYDVKM. The CDR3 DNA reads as TGTGCCAGCAGCACCTCCCGGGGGAGAACCGGGGAGCTGTTTTTT. It encodes CASSTSRGRTGELFF.

The CDR3 is CASSYGVNYEQYF. Here the CDR3 DNA reads TGTGCCAGCAGTTACGGGGTTAACTACGAGCAGTACTTC. The rearrangement joins TRBV6-5 to TRBJ2-7; D is uncertain. V lost 2 bases and J lost 3, with 8 bases in between. The CDR3 runs to 13 residues. The germline gives CDR1 MNHEY, CDR2 SVGAGI.

This clonotype has ten or more counts. The rearrangement links TRBV25-1 to TRBJ2-1, with a tentative D call TRBD2 (6 bases). The CDR3 covers 16 residues. Germline CDR1 reads MGHDK; CDR2 reads SYGVNS. Trimming stripped 2 bases from V and 6 bases from J, with 17 bases between. For the CDR3, the DNA is TGTGCCAGCAGTGAAGACCCCGGGAGTACGTTCAATGAGCAGTTCTTC. Protein product: CASSEDPGSTFNEQFF.

This chain joins TRBV28 and TRBJ2-2; 8 nucleotides match TRBD2. Per the germline V gene, CDR1 is MDHEN and CDR2 is SYDVKM. The CDR3 sequence is 17 residues long. V trimming: 6 bases; J trimming: 2 bases; junction bases outside the gene matches: 11. The CDR3 loop reads CASSRFYSGENTGELFF. The CDR3 DNA reads TGTGCCAGCAGCCGGTTCTATAGCGGGGAAAACACCGGGGAGCTGTTTTTT.

Turning to this clonotype: This may stem from a read error, because a much larger clone lies one nucleotide away. The genes are TRBV11-2 and TRBJ2-3; D possibly corresponds to TRBD1 (5 bases). The length of the CDR3 is 14 residues. CDR1 SGHAT and CDR2 FQNNGV come from the germline V gene. V lost 5 bases, J lost 2 bases, and 11 bases lay in between. CDR3 sequence reads: CASSEQENTDTQYF. CDR3 in DNA: TGTGCCAGCAGCGAACAGGAGAACACAGATACGCAGTATTTT. The full variable domain, completed using reference TRBV11-2 and TRBJ2-3, is EAGVAQSPRYKIIEKRQSVAFWCNPISGHATLYWYQQILGQGPKLLIQFQNNGVVDDSQLPKDRFSAERLKGVDSTLKIQPAKLEDSAVYLCASSEQENTDTQYFGPGTRLTVL.

The rearrangement links TRBV11-2 to TRBJ1-3; D is unresolved. In germline, CDR1 is SGHAT, CDR2 FQNNGV. CDR3 length equals 15 residues. Trimming took off 3 bases at V and 4 bases at J, with 13 bases between the two ends. The CDR3 bases are TGTGCCAGCAGCTTGAGGATCTCTGGAGGAAACACCATATATTTT. Translated, it gives CASSLRISGGNTIYF.

This clonotype was detected many times. V gene TRBV5-1 combines with J gene TRBJ2-5; 10 bases match TRBD1. The V and J ends lost 2 bases and 2 bases, in that order; junction bases with no gene match: 6. The CDR3 has 16 residues. Germline-derived CDR1 and CDR2 are SGHRS and YFSETQ. Written as DNA, the CDR3 is TGCGCCAGCAGCTTACTCCGGGACAGGGGACAAGAGACCCAGTACTTC. Protein product: CASSLLRDRGQETQYF. Drawing the rest from reference TRBV5-1 and TRBJ2-5, the complete variable domain is KAGVTQTPRYLIKTRGQQVTLSCSPISGHRSVSWYQQTPGQGLQFLFEYFSETQRNKGNFPGRFSGRQFSNSRSEMNVSTLELGDSALYLCASSLLRDRGQETQYFGPGTRLLVL.

Ten or more counts support this clonotype. This chain links TRBV5-6 with TRBJ2-7, with D maybe TRBD1 (6 bases). With 0 bases removed from V and 5 bases from J, the gap between germline ends came to 12 bases. CDR1 is SGHDT and CDR2 is YYEEEE in the germline V gene. The CDR3 contains 14 residues. The CDR3 region has the DNA TGTGCCAGCAGCTTGGGTTCAGGGGTCCACGAGCAGTACTTC. It yields the protein CASSLGSGVHEQYF.

This clonotype showed up just a few times. The gene calls are TRBV5-1 and TRBJ2-5, with D uncertain. The ends were cut back, 4 bases at V and 0 bases at J, with 7 bases in the middle. The CDR3 extends over 13 amino acids. CDR1 and CDR2 (germline): SGHRS, YFSETQ. CDR3 amino acids: CASSHQYQETQYF. In nucleotides, the CDR3 is TGCGCCAGCAGCCATCAGTACCAAGAGACCCAGTACTTC. Complete variable domain (other parts from reference TRBV5-1 and TRBJ2-5): KAGVTQTPRYLIKTRGQQVTLSCSPISGHRSVSWYQQTPGQGLQFLFEYFSETQRNKGNFPGRFSGRQFSNSRSEMNVSTLELGDSALYLCASSHQYQETQYFGPGTRLLVL.

This clonotype was seen repeatedly, ten times or more. J is TRBJ1-1 and V is TRBV29-1, with D perhaps matching TRBD1 (5 bases). With 6 bases removed from V and 1 base from J, the gap between germline ends came to 12 bases. The CDR3 is 13 amino acids. In germline, CDR1 is SQVTM, CDR2 ANQGSEA. The chain's CDR3 is CSVRGLANTEAFF. As DNA, the CDR3 is TGCAGCGTGAGGGGACTGGCGAACACTGAAGCTTTCTTT.

The chain is built from TRBV5-6 and TRBJ2-2; TRBD2 agrees at 12 bases. Germline loops: CDR1 SGHDT, CDR2 YYEEEE. The CDR3 length is 15 residues. V lost 4 bases, J lost 6 bases, and 4 bases stayed unmatched. This CDR3 is CASSTGLAGPGELFF. The CDR3 DNA sequence: TGTGCCAGCAGCACGGGACTAGCGGGCCCCGGGGAGCTGTTTTTT.

This clonotype was observed many times. The chain combines TRBV28 with TRBJ1-2; no firm D call. Germline CDR1 MDHEN, CDR2 SYDVKM. The V and J ends lost 5 bases and 5 bases respectively, with 18 bases between them. The CDR3 has 15 residues. As DNA, the CDR3 is TGTGCCAGCAGTCGCTCGCTGGGCGTTGGGTATGGCTACACCTTC. It codes for CASSRSLGVGYGYTF.

There are many counts of this clonotype. J is TRBJ1-2 and V is TRBV10-3; D gene ambiguous. There are 15 residues in the CDR3. The V and J ends lost 3 bases and 2 bases respectively, with 13 bases between them. The germline gives CDR1 ENHRY, CDR2 SYGVKD. The CDR3 sequence is CAISDGSAENYGYTF. CDR3 in DNA: TGTGCCATCAGTGACGGGTCGGCCGAAAACTATGGCTACACCTTC.

At least ten counts were recorded for this clonotype. This rearrangement joins TRBV7-2 to TRBJ2-3; maybe TRBD2 (5 bases). CDR1 is SGHTA and CDR2 is FQGNSA in the germline V gene. Trimming cost V 5 bases and J 5 bases, with 14 bases left between them. This CDR3 region has 14 residues. The CDR3 DNA reads TGTGCCAGCAGCGTTGATCGTGGGAGAGATACGCAGTATTTT. Its translation: CASSVDRGRDTQYF.

This clonotype was seen repeatedly, ten times or more. The chain carries TRBV27 and TRBJ2-3; D call uncertain. In germline, CDR1 is MNHEY, CDR2 SMNVEV (reference sequence). The CDR3 loop spans 14 amino acids. Trimming shortened V by 1 base and J by 2 bases, and 7 bases separated the two germline ends. The CDR3 nucleotides read TGTGCCAGCAGTTTATATTCCCCCACAGATACGCAGTATTTT. This encodes CASSLYSPTDTQYF.

The table lists this clonotype with a few counts. The V call is TRBV5-6, the J call TRBJ2-5; TRBD1 or TRBD2 may be the D gene (5 bases each). Germline CDR1 is SGHDT and CDR2 is YYEEEE. The CDR3 has 11 residues. V shed 0 bases and J shed 10 bases, with 7 bases lying between them. The CDR3: CASSLGGYQYF. CDR3 nucleotide sequence: TGTGCCAGCAGCTTGGGGGGGTACCAGTACTTC.

This clonotype has at least ten counts. The rearrangement links TRBV6-1 to TRBJ2-7; TRBD2 matches at 8 bases. Germline lookup yields CDR1 MNHNS and CDR2 SASEGT. The CDR3 length is 16 residues. V lost 6 bases, J lost 3 bases, and 13 bases stayed unmatched. The CDR3 sequence: CASSTHPGAGVYEQYF. CDR3 bases: TGTGCCAGCAGCACGCACCCCGGAGCGGGAGTCTACGAGCAGTACTTC.

The gene calls are TRBV3-1 and TRBJ1-3; no clear D gene. The V gene's germline CDR1 is LGHDT and CDR2 YNNKEL (reference sequence). There are 16 residues in the CDR3. The V end lost 0 bases, the J end lost 0 bases, and 9 bases lay between the germline ends. CDR3 loop: CASSQDPPGSGNTIYF. CDR3 nucleotide sequence: TGTGCCAGCAGCCAAGATCCTCCGGGCTCTGGAAACACCATATATTTT.

This clonotype has at least ten counts. J is TRBJ2-2 and V is TRBV11-3; D not resolved. This CDR3 comprises 13 residues. V lost 1 base and J lost 6, with 6 bases in between. CDR1 and CDR2 (germline): SGHNT, YENEEA. The CDR3 nucleotides are TGTGCCAGCAGCTTAGGGTTACCCGGGGAGCTGTTTTTT. Its translation is CASSLGLPGELFF.

The chain couples TRBV9 to TRBJ2-7; a possible D gene is TRBD1 (7 bases). The germline V gene encodes CDR1 SGDLS and CDR2 YYNGEE. CDR3 length: 12 residues. The V and J ends lost 3 bases and 7 bases respectively, with 11 bases between them. CDR3 nucleotides: TGTGCCAGCAGCGCCTCAGGGGGGGAGCAGTACTTC. It specifies CASSASGGEQYF.

The genes are TRBV20-1 and TRBJ1-4, with D unresolved. CDR3 length: 15 residues. Trimming shortened V by 4 bases and J by 4 bases, and 16 bases separated the two germline ends. The V gene's germline CDR1 is DFQATT and CDR2 SNEGSKA (reference sequence). In DNA, the CDR3 is TGCAGTGCTACGATATCGGCTCGGAATAATGAAAAACTGTTTTTT. Protein sequence: CSATISARNNEKLFF.

The sample holds a few counts of this clonotype. The chain has TRBV4-2 and TRBJ2-2; maybe TRBD2 (6 bases). CDR1 and CDR2 (germline): LGHNA, YNFKEQ. CDR3 size: 15 residues. V lost 1 base and J 4 bases, leaving 10 bases between the germline ends. CDR3 nucleotides: TGTGCCAGCAGCCAAGGGCTAGCGAGCACCGGGGAGCTGTTTTTT. Translation gives CASSQGLASTGELFF.

There are a few counts of this clonotype. This chain connects TRBV29-1 to TRBJ1-1; D possibly corresponds to TRBD1 (5 bases). Deletions cut 4 bases from V and 8 bases from J, with 14 bases between. Per germline, CDR1 SQVTM and CDR2 ANQGSEA. The CDR3 length is 12 residues. The CDR3 DNA follows: TGCAGCGTTGTGGGGCAGGGTGCCGAAGCTTTCTTT. Amino acid sequence: CSVVGQGAEAFF. The variable domain in full, completed from reference TRBV29-1 and TRBJ1-1, reads SAVISQKPSRDICQRGTSLTIQCQVDSQVTMMFWYRQQPGQSLTLIATANQGSEATYESGFVIDKFPISRPNLTFSTLTVSNMSPEDSSIYLCSVVGQGAEAFFGQGTRLTVV.

This clonotype was recorded many times. The chain recombines TRBV28 with TRBJ1-2; TRBD1 is a possible D gene (6 bases). This CDR3 has 17 residues. Trimming cost V 5 bases and J 3 bases, with 22 bases left between them. Germline V lookup: CDR1 MDHEN, CDR2 SYDVKM. CDR3 in DNA: TGTGCCAGCAGTACCCGACAGGAGTCCCGCCCCTACTATGGCTACACCTTC. Translated, it gives CASSTRQESRPYYGYTF.

This clonotype was counted between two and nine times. This chain links TRBV19 with TRBJ2-2, with TRBD1 matching over 9 bases. Losses at the gene ends were 6 bases for V and 0 bases for J; bases not matched to a gene: 2. Germline V gives CDR1 LNHDA, CDR2 SQIVND (reference sequence). The CDR3 runs 15 residues. The chain's CDR3 is CASRDRGTNTGELFF. Here the CDR3 DNA reads TGTGCCAGTAGGGACAGGGGCACGAACACCGGGGAGCTGTTTTTT.

This clonotype has a count of ten or more. The rearrangement links TRBV11-3 to TRBJ2-7; D possibly corresponds to TRBD2 (5 bases). There are 14 residues in the CDR3. Per germline, CDR1 SGHNT and CDR2 YENEEA. V gave up 5 bases and J gave up 2 bases, with 13 bases separating them. The CDR3 region has the DNA TGTGCCAGCAGCCACTCCGGGATACCCTACGAGCAGTACTTC. This sequence encodes CASSHSGIPYEQYF.

This clonotype occurred many times. The DNA of the CDR3 is TGTGCCAGTAAGGGGAGACAGGGTTTTGAGAACACTGAAGCTTTCTTT. Protein sequence: CASKGRQGFENTEAFF. This rearrangement joins TRBV19 to TRBJ1-1; the match to TRBD1 covers 7 bases. The V gene end was trimmed by 7 bases and the J gene end by 1 base; junction bases not matched to a gene: 12. Germline lookup yields CDR1 LNHDA and CDR2 SQIVND (reference sequence). CDR3 length: 16 amino acids.

This clonotype was seen ten or more times. The rearrangement joins TRBV2 to TRBJ1-2, with no clear D. CDR1 and CDR2 (germline): SNHLY, FYNNEI. The CDR3 runs 16 residues. Trimming removed 2 bases from V and 6 bases from J, with 19 bases in between. The CDR3 sequence: CASSESIKGGRNGYTF. The CDR3 nucleotides are TGTGCCAGCAGTGAATCTATAAAGGGTGGGAGAAATGGCTACACCTTC.